The rows below give T cell receptor beta chains drawn from one sample of a study of human T cells and chemical hapten exposure. Each CDR3 protein gets one entry after TCRdb re-called the RACE reads with MiXCR. This table has more than 75,000 distinct CDR3 sequences, 9.5% to 13% appearing once. Sequenced material: whole blood, taken in connection with sensitization to the hapten diphenylcyclopropenone (DPC). The receptors were gathered from a woman younger than 45 with alopecia areata. Some clones in this sample may be carry-over from other donors' samples. Each CDR3 is given with its conserved first and last residue. A D gene is named only where the DNA matches it firmly. Where a row states a size, it is once, few, many or the class of an expanded clone; other rows omit it.

.,TRBV11-3,.,TRBJ2-5,TGTGCCAGCAGCTCCGCCAGCTGGGGACGAGAGACCCAGTACTTC,CASSSASWGRETQYF
TRBD1,TRBV9,few,TRBJ1-5,TGTGCCAGCAGCGCACAGGGGGCTGGCAATCAGCCCCAGCATTTT,CASSAQGAGNQPQHF
TRBD2,TRBV10-3,.,TRBJ2-1,TGTGCCATCAGTCAGACTAGCGGGAGGGGTTCCTACAATGAGCAGTTCTTC,CAISQTSGRGSYNEQFF
TRBD1,TRBV28,.,TRBJ2-7,TGTGCCAGCAGTACCCCCGGGACAGGGGGCTACGAGCAGTACTTC,CASSTPGTGGYEQYF
.,TRBV20-1,few,TRBJ2-2,TGCAGTGCTAGTTATAGCTCGAACACCGGGGAGCTGTTTTTT,CSASYSSNTGELFF
.,TRBV7-3,many,TRBJ2-3,TGTGCCAGCAGCTTAATGGGCGGGAACACAGATACGCAGTATTTT,CASSLMGGNTDTQYF
.,TRBV12-3/TRBV12-4,many,TRBJ2-7,TGTGCCAGCAGTTTGGCCAGTCACGAGCAGTACTTC,CASSLASHEQYF
.,TRBV29-1,few,TRBJ1-1,TGCAGCTCCGAGGGCCAGGGGAACACTGAAGCTTTCTTT,CSSEGQGNTEAFF
.,TRBV27,many,TRBJ2-3,TGTGCCAGCAGTCACGGCACAGATACGCAGTATTTT,CASSHGTDTQYF
.,TRBV28,.,TRBJ1-2,TGTGCCAGCAGTCCTGAAGGGGCTTCCTATGGCTACACCTTC,CASSPEGASYGYTF
TRBD1,TRBV28,few,TRBJ1-5,TGTGCCAGCACTGGGACAGGTGATCAGCCCCAGCATTTT,CASTGTGDQPQHF
TRBD1,TRBV29-1,many,TRBJ2-7,TGCAGCGTTGTTCGTGTGTCGGAGACAGGGTATCCGACGGCCTACGAGCAGTACTTC,CSVVRVSETGYPTAYEQYF
.,TRBV28,once,TRBJ1-6,TGTGCCAGCAGTACCCCGGAGGGACTCCTCCACTTT,CASSTPEGLLHF
.,TRBV12-3/TRBV12-4,few,TRBJ2-2,TGTGCCAGCAGCGCCCCAGCGGGCCTGAACACCGGGGAGCTGTTTTTT,CASSAPAGLNTGELFF
.,TRBV4-1,many,TRBJ1-3,TGCGCCAGCAGCCAAGGTTCGTTCGGAAACACCATATATTTT,CASSQGSFGNTIYF
.,TRBV11-2,.,TRBJ2-3,TGTGCCAGCAGCTTACAGCTTTTCACAGATACGCAGTATTTT,CASSLQLFTDTQYF
.,TRBV3-1,few,TRBJ1-5,TGTGCCAGCAGCCAACAGGGCAATCAGCCCCAGCATTTT,CASSQQGNQPQHF
TRBD1,TRBV28,many,TRBJ2-3,TGTGCCATCCTCCCTCGACAGGGGGCAGATACGCAGTATTTT,CAILPRQGADTQYF
.,TRBV29-1,.,TRBJ2-6,TGCAGCGCTGTACACTCTGGGGCCAACGTCCTGACTTTC,CSAVHSGANVLTF
TRBD2,TRBV6-2/TRBV6-3,many,TRBJ2-7,TGTGCCAGCAGTTTCTCAGCGGGAGGGTCCTACGAGCAGTACTTC,CASSFSAGGSYEQYF
.,TRBV6-5,.,TRBJ1-2,TGTGCCAGCAGTTACGGGATAGGTATTAGGATCGAAATTTATGGCTACACCTTC,CASSYGIGIRIEIYGYTF
.,TRBV9,.,TRBJ2-5,TGTGCCAGCAGCGGCGGGGCCCAAGAGACCCAGTACTTC,CASSGGAQETQYF
.,TRBV6-5,many,TRBJ2-7,TGTGCCAGCAGTTACTCTGGCAGGAACCTCTACGAGCAGTACTTC,CASSYSGRNLYEQYF